This T cell receptor (beta chain) is from a study of cytomegalovirus exposure and HLA in healthy donors (dated by TCRdb to the late 2010s). Broadly, across the study: According to an earlier analysis of several hundred of the donors, roughly 180 million T cells yielded 117 million unique TCR beta sequences and about 300 Gb of sequence data. Both class I and class II loci were covered by HLA typing, at four-digit resolution. The study aimed to test whether cataloging public T cell receptors could reveal signatures of past pathogen exposure. Every discovery cohort repertoire had been produced on one sequencing platform. Using immunosequencing, the study profiled T cell repertoires from around 680 subjects and related those repertoires to cytomegalovirus serostatus. A later analysis re-analyzed previously published TCR beta repertoires from 500 to 700 donors and added high-resolution HLA genotyping to study TCR occurrence patterns. Across about 370 genotyped donors of the cohort, an average of roughly 230,000 unique TCR beta nucleotide sequences per donor were sequenced, and roughly a sixth of those sequences were non-productive. High-throughput TCR immunosequencing, statistical association of individual TCRs with disease status, and machine learning were combined to predict cytomegalovirus infection status. Rather than drawing on any new phenotypic data, the later analysis identified candidate immune exposures from TCR beta sequences and the way those sequences occurred across donors. The number of donors typed differed by locus, with 629-630 for A, B, C, DRB1 and DQB1, around 520 for DQA1, approximately 570 for DPA1, and some 440 for DPB1. Of the 398 genotyped donors, about 80% fell in the genetic ancestry cluster associated with self-reported Caucasian donors. Four to six DR-DQ haplotypes were handled as single units for association and clustering, since linkage in the cohort was strong. In a later genetic analysis, genome-wide SNP genotypes for about 55% of the roughly 700 donors were used, and that subset was treated as a discovery cohort. An earlier analysis of several hundred of the donors used high-throughput TCR beta sequencing to judge whether each TCR beta V gene segment behaved as functional or pseudogenic. Donor age, sex, ethnicity and CMV serostatus were compiled alongside the repertoire data. An early release that covered several hundred HLA-typed donors contained 300 to 350 gigabases of sequencing data and tens of millions of unique TCR sequences. Besides the first cohort of 550 to 750 subjects, a separate validation cohort made up of 120 different subjects was used. Findings and caveats that apply to the study as a whole: Sequencing depth was assumed to be roughly uniform across donors in the presence/absence analyses, though that assumption may not hold. Because counts were too low, seventeen rarely observed V segments, including chromosome 9 orphons, were excluded from the earlier analysis of some 540 of the donors. The sequencing pipeline was judged likely to have produced a cluster of highly shared sequence variants as a technical artifact. While some public TCRs were present in many individuals, most TCR sequences turned up only very rarely across donors. When HLA alleles, especially DR and DQ, strongly co-occurred, TCR associations were difficult to assign to individual alleles. A later analysis reported that several top co-occurrence clusters appeared linked to parvovirus B19, influenza, CMV and Epstein-Barr virus. The cohort was sequenced for TCR beta chains only, and without alpha or paired-chain data the features that could be detected were limited. A few of the identified cytomegalovirus-associated TCR beta chains were confirmed in vitro to be specific for cytomegalovirus antigens. In a later analysis, HLA-associated TCR beta chains were found to be more clonally expanded and to have lower generation probabilities than equally common non-associated chains. A later analysis found that TCR association rates varied across HLA loci, with DRB1 alleles showing the most associated TCRs and HLA-C alleles the fewest. A further reported finding was that TCR beta sequences accurately predicted the HLA-A and HLA-B alleles for most subjects in the first cohort. Linkage disequilibrium might explain the correlated functional status among segregating V segments, but an unknown experimental factor could not be excluded. At a false discovery rate of 0.05, a later analysis linked 15,000 to 20,000 TCR beta sequences to specific HLA alleles. Compared with the 666-donor mean, donors in an Asian-associated ancestry cluster had fewer N-insertions in productive TCRs, according to a later genetic analysis. An association between a missense DCLRE1C variant and V-gene and J-gene trimming of TCR beta chains was found in a later genetic analysis and replicated in an independent cohort. Because the 87-base-pair reads could not distinguish some IMGT-functional V segments, including TRBV6-2 and TRBV6-3, those segments were excluded. According to the authors, the approach could potentially be generalized to other disease states and immunological phenotypes. Most CMV-associated TCR beta chains appeared to be HLA-restricted in a later analysis, and the HLA associations seemed to be driven largely by CMV exposure. A total of 150 or so TCR beta chains were listed by the study as associated with cytomegalovirus. In an earlier analysis of around 600 of the donors, most TCR beta V segments were observed in productive rearrangements about 87% or about 30% of the time, broadly matching IMGT annotations. The only immune exposure information available for the cohort was CMV serostatus. HLA typing was unavailable for some donors at each locus, so association tests used only the typed subset. Cytomegalovirus status was reported to be diagnosed by the classifier with high specificity and sensitivity in both the original and validation cohorts.

This clone has only one observation. Its specific antigen is unknown. Base qualities are not provided; no much larger clone lies one nucleotide away. The library came from the immunoSEQ multiplex PCR assay. The multiplex PCR relied on a mix of 60 forward primers for TCR Vbeta segments and 13 reverse primers for TCR Jbeta segments. A multiplex PCR assay on genomic DNA amplified the CDR3 region of rearranged TCR beta genes. The amplified TCR beta libraries were sequenced on the Illumina HiSeq System as 87-base-pair reads. The study's processing was this. Across the 600 to 700 repertoires, a later analysis counted tens of millions of unique TCR beta chains, roughly 11 million of which were shared by at least two donors. To remove PCR and sequencing errors, raw reads were error-corrected and collapsed into unique sequences using a nearest-neighbor algorithm that merged closely related sequences. To assign V, D and J gene segments, CDR3 sequences were aligned to IMGT reference sequences. Each retained sequence needed at least a six-nucleotide match to both a V gene segment and a J gene segment. A rearrangement counted as productive if the CDR3 had no stop codons and remained in frame with V and J, and every other rearrangement counted as non-productive. CDR3 was defined according to IMGT convention as the region running from the second conserved V-encoded cysteine to the conserved J-encoded phenylalanine. The earlier analysis of a few hundred of the donors excluded any sequence lacking an unambiguous match to a single V gene segment. In an earlier analysis of around 600 of the donors, V segments were called functional above 56.7% productive rearrangements and were called segregating when the between-donor standard deviation exceeded 5%. A statistical classification framework was built to diagnose cytomegalovirus status from the catalog of TCR beta chain sequences. A later analysis assigned V and J genes by comparing TCR nucleotide sequences with IMGT/GENE-DB human TR gene sequences. The TCRdist pipeline was used in a later analysis to assign CDR3 sequences and most-parsimonious VDJ recombination scenarios. In a later analysis, each TCR beta chain was defined by its CDR3 amino acid sequence together with its V-gene family, and reads lacking a unique V-gene family were excluded. As a way to deal with suspected cross-contamination and a sequencing artifact, a later analysis dropped 592 nucleotide sequences that were highly shared and had low generation probability. For each public chain, a later analysis derived a clonal expansion index from normalized ranks of inferred template counts within each repertoire. In a later analysis, generation probabilities were computed using a VDJ recombination model fitted to out-of-frame rearrangements, and the results were checked against IGoR. In a later analysis, TCR-TCR, TCR-HLA and TCR-CMV co-occurrence was scored with hypergeometric tests, and a repertoire-size bias correction was applied to TCR pairs. A later analysis estimated false discovery rates by permuting HLA or CMV assignments 20 times. In a later analysis, co-occurring TCRs were grouped using DBSCAN, with TCRdist sequence similarity added in when clustering inside HLA-allele-positive subsets. For co-occurrence clustering, repertoires with fewer than 30,000 or more than 120,000 public chains were excluded, along with five repertoires with anomalous nucleotide sharing. The immuneACCESS repertoire file appears here via TCRdb, limited to in-frame rearrangements. These files lack a portion of the clones; in checked studies, under half of the deficit traces to unresolved V genes, and the cause of the others is not known. The DNA was the basis for D and trimming; V, J and clone size are from that table. This sample comprises about 140,000 clones, roughly 80% of them detected only once. Of the sample, around 1% falls within the top ten clones.

The cohort consisted of 600 to 700 healthy bone marrow donors. All cohort members were sampled while nominally healthy, although unrecorded immune exposures were likely present. The donor tested CMV seronegative, placing the donor among the approximately 360 seronegative members of the cohort. Each donor provided a peripheral blood sample, and peripheral blood mononuclear cells were used for TCR beta sequencing. Genomic DNA extraction from the blood cell samples was performed with the Qiagen DNeasy Blood Extraction Kit. A distance of 8 bases separates the germline ends of V and J, which lose 2 bases and 4 bases respectively. The CDR3 runs 12 residues from the cysteine to the phenylalanine. Of the read, only the CDR3 DNA is kept; its 36 bases are in frame from base 1. The germline V gene (reference sequence) gives CDR1 as GTSNPN and CDR2 as SVGIG.

The sequencing input was PBMCs. The source of this sequence is a man in his late teens or twenties in good health and CMV-seronegative. The rearrangement combines TRBV30 with TRBJ1-2, with the D gene call left open. CDR3 sequence: CAWSSSSYGYTF. The DNA sequence is as follows: TGTGCCTGGAGTTCCTCCAGCTATGGCTACACCTTC. Where the CDR3 stops, the reference TRBV30 and TRBJ1-2 genes take over; the full variable domain is SQTIHQWPATLVQPVGSPLSLECTVEGTSNPNLYWYRQAAGRGLQLLFYSVGIGQISSEVPQNLSASRPQDRQFILSSKKLLLSDSGFYLCAWSSSSYGYTFGSGTRLTVV.